These 15 T cell receptor beta chains were sequenced from one sample in a study of T cell repertoires in cytomegalovirus infection. These receptors' antigens are unknown. TCRdb called the reads again in MiXCR, with one record for every CDR3 protein. The sample yields tens of thousands of distinct CDR3 sequences, 20% seen once. The sequencing input was PBMCs, sequenced either directly or after in vitro stimulation (not recorded which). These receptors all come from a human donor in good health (CMV status not recorded). Some clones in this sample may be carry-over from other donors' samples.

There are many counts of this clonotype. V gene TRBV7-8 combines with J gene TRBJ1-1, with a tentative D call TRBD1 (5 bases). Germline V gives CDR1 SGHVS, CDR2 FQNEAQ. The CDR3 totals 16 residues. With 0 bases removed from V and 3 bases from J, the gap between germline ends came to 14 bases. The CDR3, as DNA: TGTGCCAGCAGCTTAGCGCGGGTTGGGGGGGACACTGAAGCTTTCTTT. Translating gives CASSLARVGGDTEAFF. Filled out from reference TRBV7-8 and TRBJ1-1, the complete variable domain reads GAGVSQSPRYKVAKRGQDVALRCDPISGHVSLFWYQQALGQGPEFLTYFQNEAQLDKSGLPSDRFFAERPEGSVSTLKIQRTQQEDSAVYLCASSLARVGGDTEAFFGQGTRLTVV.

V and J are TRBV6-2 or TRBV6-3 and TRBJ1-6; perhaps TRBD1 as D (6 bases). Germline lookup yields CDR1 MNHEY and CDR2 SVGEGT. This CDR3 region has 16 residues. Trimming pared 2 bases from V and 12 bases from J, leaving 20 bases between. The CDR3: CASSYADPDRKLPLHF. DNA for the CDR3: TGTGCCAGCAGTTACGCGGACCCCGACAGGAAATTACCCCTCCACTTT.

This clonotype appeared many times. The chain recombines TRBV12-3 or TRBV12-4 with TRBJ2-5, with TRBD2 identical over 8 bases. With V trimmed by 8 bases and J by 6 bases, 8 bases remained unmatched. This CDR3 is 13 amino acids long. The CDR3 nucleotides are TGTGCCAGCTCGGGGGGGGGGCTGAAGACCCAGTACTTC. This codes for CASSGGGLKTQYF.

V is TRBV10-3 and J is TRBJ1-2; unclear D gene. V lost 6 bases and J lost 0, with 17 bases in between. The CDR3 is made up of 16 amino acids. Germline CDR1 reads ENHRY; CDR2 reads SYGVKD. This CDR3 reads CAISTGEFQANYGYTF. CDR3 in DNA: TGTGCCATCAGCACCGGAGAGTTCCAAGCTAACTATGGCTACACCTTC.

This clonotype was detected only a few times. The chain employs TRBV29-1 and TRBJ2-3; 7 bases are a match to TRBD1. Trimming removed 6 bases from V and 2 bases from J; junction bases left unmatched: 8. The CDR3 consists of 14 residues. Looked up from germline, CDR1 is SQVTM and CDR2 is ANQGSEA. The CDR3: CSVRGQVNTDTQYF. As DNA, the CDR3 is TGCAGCGTGAGAGGACAGGTTAACACAGATACGCAGTATTTT.

This chain connects TRBV29-1 to TRBJ2-5; D is uncertain. The CDR3 loop spans 13 amino acids. V dropped 7 bases and J dropped 2 bases, with 14 bases sitting between them. CDR1 SQVTM and CDR2 ANQGSEA come from the germline V gene. The CDR3 nucleotides read TGCAGCGCCCGACCGAACATACAAGAGACCCAGTACTTC. Translating gives CSARPNIQETQYF.

The rearrangement links TRBV14 to TRBJ1-3; a possible D gene is TRBD1 (5 bases). The V gene lost 5 bases and the J gene lost 4 bases, with 9 bases spanning the gap. The CDR3 covers 13 residues. The germline V gene encodes CDR1 SGHDN and CDR2 FVKESK. The CDR3 protein is CASSRGLGNTIYF. In DNA, the CDR3 is TGTGCCAGCAGCAGGGGTCTCGGAAACACCATATATTTT.

This clonotype was seen a few times. This rearrangement joins TRBV2 to TRBJ1-2; D unclear. Germline lookup yields CDR1 SNHLY and CDR2 FYNNEI. CDR3 length: 12 residues. V shed 9 bases and J shed 7 bases, with 15 bases lying between them. CDR3: CARRLSGSGYTF. CDR3 nucleotides: TGTGCCAGGCGACTGTCGGGCAGTGGCTACACCTTC.

The CDR3 sequence: CASSPPRGSIYGYTF. Written as DNA, the CDR3 is TGTGCCAGTAGTCCCCCTCGGGGCAGCATTTATGGCTACACCTTC. The V call is TRBV19, the J call TRBJ1-2, with D possibly being TRBD1 (5 bases). The germline CDR1 and CDR2 sequences are LNHDA and SQIVND (reference sequence). The CDR3 totals 15 residues. V was shortened by 5 bases and J by 5 bases, with 18 bases between the two germline ends. The full variable domain, in which reference TRBV19 and TRBJ1-2 provide the parts outside the CDR3, is DGGITQSPKYLFRKEGQNVTLSCEQNLNHDAMYWYRQDPGQGLRLIYYSQIVNDFQKGDIAEGYSVSREKKESFPLTVTSAQKNPTAFYLCASSPPRGSIYGYTFGSGTRLTVV.

This chain connects TRBV20-1 to TRBJ1-4; D unresolved. Per the germline V gene, CDR1 is DFQATT and CDR2 is SNEGSKA (reference sequence). The ends were cut back, 5 bases at V and 0 bases at J, with 10 bases in the middle. The CDR3 covers 14 residues. CDR3 DNA sequence: TGCAGTGCTCCAGAGGTTGCAACTAATGAAAAACTGTTTTTT. It specifies CSAPEVATNEKLFF.

There are a few counts of this clonotype. V and J are TRBV9 and TRBJ1-2, with 8 bases matching TRBD1. Germline CDR1 and CDR2: SGDLS and YYNGEE. The trim removed 3 bases at V and 6 bases at J, leaving 10 bases unmatched. The CDR3 consists of 15 residues. DNA of the CDR3: TGTGCCAGCAGCGCCCTCAGGACAGGGCGGGATGGCTACACCTTC. Amino acids: CASSALRTGRDGYTF.

The chain employs TRBV5-1 and TRBJ1-3; a weak D match, TRBD1 (6 bases). This CDR3 spans 15 amino acids. Germline values: CDR1 SGHRS, CDR2 YFSETQ. V gave up 3 bases and J gave up 3 bases, with 13 bases separating them. Written as DNA, the CDR3 is TGCGCCAGCAGCTCGAATACAGGGAGTGGAAACACCATATATTTT. As protein: CASSSNTGSGNTIYF.

This clonotype has more than one count but fewer than ten. The genes are TRBV12-3 or TRBV12-4 and TRBJ1-1, with a weak D call TRBD1 (5 bases). Deletions cut 7 bases from V and 3 bases from J, with 15 bases between. The CDR3 extends over 14 amino acids. The CDR3 reads CASKRGLRDTEAFF. The CDR3 coding sequence is TGTGCCAGCAAACGGGGACTTAGGGACACTGAAGCTTTCTTT.

The rearrangement uses TRBV7-2 and TRBJ1-6; D call uncertain. CDR3 length equals 16 residues. V lost 1 base to trimming and J lost 0 bases, with 7 bases between them. CDR1 is SGHTA and CDR2 is FQGNSA in the germline V gene. As DNA, the CDR3 is TGTGCCAGCAGCTTAGAGTGGGGCTCCTATAATTCACCCCTCCACTTT. Translation: CASSLEWGSYNSPLHF.

This clonotype was detected only a few times. This chain uses TRBV19 with TRBJ1-5; the D gene is possibly TRBD1 (5 bases). The germline V and J ends were trimmed by 6 bases and 2 bases, with 11 bases remaining between them. Germline lookup yields CDR1 LNHDA and CDR2 SQIVND (reference sequence). The CDR3 extends over 14 amino acids. The CDR3 here is CASRGGGGNQPQHF. The DNA for the CDR3 is TGTGCCAGTAGAGGCGGGGGTGGCAATCAGCCCCAGCATTTT. Looking up the rest from reference TRBV19 and TRBJ1-5 gives the full variable domain: DGGITQSPKYLFRKEGQNVTLSCEQNLNHDAMYWYRQDPGQGLRLIYYSQIVNDFQKGDIAEGYSVSREKKESFPLTVTSAQKNPTAFYLCASRGGGGNQPQHFGDGTRLSIL.